The 26 T cell receptor beta chains in this list originate from one sample, sequenced in a study of regulatory T cells in long-lasting Graves disease (dated by TCRdb to about 2021). The library was made by multiplex PCR. Sequencing took place on an Illumina HiSeq 4000. TCR beta libraries were built with iRepertoire HTBI primers and Arm-PCR amplification of CDR3 regions. TCRdb trimmed public reads at Q25 via fastp, called clones via MiXCR and kept in-frame beta chains. Each entry is one CDR3 protein sequence, shown with its most common DNA and genes. The sample contains about 500,000 distinct CDR3 sequences, around 12% of them found a single time. The top ten constitute approximately 9.6% of the sample. What this sample's time point label stands for: newly diagnosed GD, antithyroid drugs for less than 3 months. RNA was extracted from PBMCs in TRIzol for both TCR sequencing and RNA sequencing. The same data also went into a second study, on T cells in Graves' hyperthyroidism and ophthalmopathy.

The source material was peripheral blood mononuclear cells (PBMCs), sampled at new diagnosis, from a patient treated with antithyroid drugs. The receptors were sampled from a woman aged 30 to 39 with Graves disease. Donor details come from another sample of the same person, matched by shared clones.

At least ten counts were recorded for this clonotype. This chain joins TRBV28 and TRBJ2-7, with no clear D. The germline V gene encodes CDR1 MDHEN and CDR2 SYDVKM. V lost 7 bases and J lost 9, with 22 bases in between. This CDR3 has 14 amino acids. CDR3 coding DNA: TGTGCCAGCACCCGCAGGAATTATCTCAAGGGGCAGTACTTC. Protein product: CASTRRNYLKGQYF.

This clonotype was recorded at least ten times. The chain carries TRBV3-1 and TRBJ2-3, with D perhaps matching TRBD2 (5 bases). There are 14 residues in the CDR3. Trimming left V 0 bases short and J 2 bases short, with 6 bases between. The V gene's germline CDR1 is LGHDT and CDR2 YNNKEL (reference sequence). The DNA for the CDR3 is TGTGCCAGCAGCCAAGATCGGGACACAGATACGCAGTATTTT. This gives the protein CASSQDRDTDTQYF.

This clonotype was recorded many times. The chain links TRBV2 to TRBJ1-2; D may be TRBD1 (5 bases). V was cut by 6 bases and J by 8 bases, with 16 bases left in between. The CDR3 has 13 amino acids. The germline CDR1 and CDR2 sequences are SNHLY and FYNNEI. This chain's CDR3 is CASSEQEALGYTF. CDR3 DNA sequence: TGTGCCAGCAGCGAACAGGAGGCGTTAGGCTACACCTTC.

Ten or more counts support this clonotype. The J gene is TRBJ2-7, the V gene TRBV28; TRBD2 agrees at 13 bases. This CDR3 spans 19 amino acids. With V trimmed by 1 base and J by 1 base, 10 bases remained unmatched. The V gene's germline CDR1 is MDHEN and CDR2 SYDVKM. The CDR3 DNA follows: TGTGCCAGCAGTTTATTGCGCTGGACTAGCGGGAGTTCTTCCTACGAGCAGTACTTC. Its translation is CASSLLRWTSGSSSYEQYF.

The rearrangement joins TRBV10-1 to TRBJ2-1; the D gene is possibly TRBD2 (6 bases). CDR1 WNHNN and CDR2 SYGVQD come from the germline V gene (reference sequence). V dropped 4 bases and J dropped 9 bases, with 13 bases sitting between them. The CDR3 is 13 amino acids. The CDR3 DNA reads as TGCGCCAGCAGTGCTGGACTATTTGGTGAGCAGTTCTTC. Translated: CASSAGLFGEQFF.

V is TRBV6-8 and J is TRBJ2-2; D is undetermined. The CDR3 is 14 residues long. The germline CDR1 and CDR2 sequences are MNHGY and SAAAGT. The V gene lost 3 bases and the J gene lost 5 bases, with 10 bases spanning the gap. The CDR3 sequence: CASSYLWRTGELFF. The CDR3 coding sequence is TGTGCCAGCAGTTATTTGTGGCGAACCGGGGAGCTGTTTTTT.

This clonotype has just a few counts. The rearrangement links TRBV7-2 to TRBJ2-3; D is possibly TRBD2 (5 bases). The germline V gene has CDR1 SGHTA and CDR2 FQGNSA. The V gene lost 1 base and the J gene lost 2 bases, with 7 bases spanning the gap. The CDR3 is made up of 14 amino acids. The CDR3 is CASSLVGLTDTQYF. CDR3 bases: TGTGCCAGCAGCTTAGTCGGACTCACAGATACGCAGTATTTT.

This clonotype appeared many times. The rearrangement joins TRBV6-5 to TRBJ2-1; D is uncertain. The CDR3 sequence is 16 residues long. Germline V gives CDR1 MNHEY, CDR2 SVGAGI. V gave up 4 bases and J gave up 0 bases, with 13 bases separating them. The CDR3 region is CASSSDVVSSYNEQFF. The DNA of the CDR3 is TGTGCCAGCAGTTCCGACGTTGTGAGCTCCTACAATGAGCAGTTCTTC.

Remarks on this clonotype: A much larger clone lies a single base off, so this may be a read error. This chain links TRBV12-3 or TRBV12-4 with TRBJ2-1; 9 nucleotides align to TRBD2. The CDR3 loop spans 15 amino acids. The CDR3 DNA reads as TGTGCCAGCAGTTTGTCTAGCGGGATGGGGAATGAGCAGCTCTTC. Its translation is CASSLSSGMGNEQLF.

With regard to this clonotype: An end of the junction does not agree with germline; a read error may underlie this. The V and J genes are TRBV7-8 and TRBJ2-7; TRBD2 might be the D (8 bases). Germline V gene data show CDR1 as SGHVS and CDR2 as FQNEAQ. The CDR3 covers 16 residues. CDR3 sequence (DNA): TGTGCCAGCAGCTTAGAGGGGGCTAGCGGGCCCTACGAGCGGTACTTC. This encodes CASSLEGASGPYERYF.

This clonotype was seen repeatedly, ten times or more. The chain joins TRBV6-1 to TRBJ1-5; no definite D call. From germline, CDR1 is MNHNS and CDR2 SASEGT. The V gene lost 6 bases and the J gene lost 1 base, with 19 bases spanning the gap. This CDR3 comprises 17 residues. This chain's CDR3 is CASSPARGSRSNQPQHF. DNA for the CDR3: TGTGCCAGCAGCCCTGCCCGCGGTAGTAGGAGCAATCAGCCCCAGCATTTT.

This clonotype appeared many times. This chain uses TRBV12-3 or TRBV12-4 with TRBJ2-2, with a possible D match to TRBD2 (5 bases). Trimming cost V 6 bases and J 6 bases, with 20 bases left between them. The CDR3 is 16 residues long. Here the CDR3 DNA reads TGTGCCAGCAGCCCCGGGATTATAGGGTACGCCGGGGAGCTGTTTTTT. This translates into CASSPGIIGYAGELFF.

As to this clonotype: This clone may be a read error of a much larger clone one base away. The DNA for the CDR3 is TGTGCCAGCAGCTCAGGCCGGGCGGAGTTCTTC. It codes for CASSSGRAEFF. J is TRBJ2-1 and V is TRBV11-3; no reliable D call. The germline CDR1 and CDR2 sequences are SGHNT and YENEEA. Trimming cost V 4 bases and J 14 bases, with 12 bases left between them. The CDR3 runs 11 residues.

V is TRBV6-2 or TRBV6-3 and J is TRBJ2-2; 7 positions match TRBD2. The CDR3 consists of 16 residues. V was pared by 6 bases and J by 7 bases, with 14 bases of the junction left unmatched. CDR1 MNHEY and CDR2 SVGEGT come from the germline V gene. The CDR3 is CASRKSGTNNFGELFF. The CDR3, as DNA: TGTGCCAGCAGAAAATCCGGGACTAATAATTTCGGGGAGCTGTTTTTT.

Many counts were recorded for this clonotype. The chain couples TRBV2 to TRBJ2-7; D is uncertain. V gave up 3 bases and J gave up 3 bases, with 9 bases separating them. The germline V gene encodes CDR1 SNHLY and CDR2 FYNNEI. The CDR3 covers 13 residues. Here the CDR3 reads CASSDRPLYEQYF. CDR3 bases: TGTGCCAGCAGTGACCGGCCCCTCTACGAGCAGTACTTC.

The CDR3 loop is CASNSGRGDTQYF. As DNA, the CDR3 is TGTGCCAGTAATAGCGGGAGAGGAGATACGCAGTATTTT. The chain couples TRBV19 to TRBJ2-3, with 9 nucleotides matching TRBD2. Germline values: CDR1 LNHDA, CDR2 SQIVND (reference sequence). CDR3 length: 13 residues. V lost 7 bases and J lost 5; bases outside the gene matches: 4.

In this sample, this clonotype turned up many times. The J gene is TRBJ2-5, the V gene TRBV7-2, with 8 bases matching TRBD1. Germline V gene data show CDR1 as SGHTA and CDR2 as FQGNSA. The CDR3 spans 16 residues. V was clipped by 5 bases and J by 4 bases; unmatched bases: 12. The CDR3 nucleotides are TGTGCCAGCAGCCCCGAGGGACAGGTCCGGGGAGAGACCCAGTACTTC. Protein sequence: CASSPEGQVRGETQYF.

The gene calls are TRBV11-2 and TRBJ2-7; D is perhaps TRBD2 (5 bases). The V gene's germline CDR1 is SGHAT and CDR2 FQNNGV. The CDR3 has 15 residues. V lost 5 bases to trimming and J lost 4 bases, with 18 bases between them. The chain's CDR3 is CASSQEETSLYEQYF. CDR3 in DNA: TGTGCCAGCAGCCAAGAGGAAACTAGTTTATACGAGCAGTACTTC.

This clonotype was seen only a few times. The likely explanation is a read error, given a far larger clone one base away. V usage is TRBV7-2 and J usage is TRBJ1-5; no clear D gene. Between the trimmed V and J ends, which lost 8 bases and 0 bases, there was a span of 17 bases. Germline lookup yields CDR1 SGHTA and CDR2 FQGNSA. The CDR3 runs 16 residues. The CDR3 nucleotides read TGTGCCAGCGGTTTAGGTTCCACAGCTAGCAATCAGCCCCAGCATTTT. Translating gives CASGLGSTASNQPQHF. Variable domain in full (rest from reference TRBV7-2 and TRBJ1-5): GAGVSQSPSNKVTEKGKDVELRCDPISGHTALYWYRQSLGQGLEFLIYFQGNSAPDKSGLPSDRFSAERTGGSVSTLTIQRTQQEDSAVYLCASGLGSTASNQPQHFGDGTRLSIL.

This clonotype occurred a few times. The chain links TRBV10-1 to TRBJ1-2, with 9 bases fitting TRBD1. Per germline, CDR1 WNHNN and CDR2 SYGVQD (reference sequence). J lost 6 bases, V lost 10 bases, and 15 bases had no gene match. This CDR3 contains 15 residues. CDR3 sequence: CATFSSGTGRDGYTF. The CDR3 DNA reads as TGCGCCACCTTCAGTTCCGGGACAGGGCGAGATGGCTACACCTTC.

The CDR3: CARTPRDSNQPQHF. The DNA for the CDR3 is TGTGCCAGGACCCCAAGGGATAGCAATCAGCCCCAGCATTTT. The chain employs TRBV19 and TRBJ1-5; D unclear. Germline assignment: CDR1 LNHDA and CDR2 SQIVND (reference sequence). V lost 9 bases, J lost 0 bases, and 12 bases lay in between. The CDR3 extends over 14 amino acids.

This clonotype was seen a handful of times. V and J are TRBV11-3 and TRBJ1-4; D unclear. Germline V lookup: CDR1 SGHNT, CDR2 YENEEA. The CDR3 length is 15 residues. The V gene lost 2 bases and the J gene lost 0 bases, with 7 bases spanning the gap. The CDR3 sequence: CASSLSPATNEKLFF. In DNA form, the CDR3 reads TGTGCCAGCAGCTTAAGTCCTGCAACTAATGAAAAACTGTTTTTT. The full variable domain, in which reference TRBV11-3 and TRBJ1-4 provide the parts outside the CDR3, is EAGVVQSPRYKIIEKKQPVAFWCNPISGHNTLYWYLQNLGQGPELLIRYENEEAVDDSQLPKDRFSAERLKGVDSTLKIQPAELGDSAVYLCASSLSPATNEKLFFGSGTQLSVL.

The table lists this clonotype with many counts. The chain is built from TRBV11-2 and TRBJ2-7; D is ambiguous. Trimming left V 1 base short and J 3 bases short, with 10 bases between. Looked up from germline, CDR1 is SGHAT and CDR2 is FQNNGV. This CDR3 is built from 14 residues. The CDR3 loop is CASSLGFVRYEQYF. The CDR3 coding sequence is TGTGCCAGCAGCTTAGGTTTTGTACGCTACGAGCAGTACTTC.

A word on this clonotype: This likely stems from a read error, as it lies one base from a far larger clone. The chain is built from TRBV2 and TRBJ2-4, with TRBD2 matching over 10 bases. The CDR3 has 18 amino acids. The germline CDR1 and CDR2 sequences are SNHLY and FYNNEI. V lost 5 bases to trimming and J lost 13 bases; unmatched junction nucleotides: 23. The CDR3 nucleotides are TGTGCCAGCAGTCCCGGACTAGCGGATGACCTTGTAGGGTATGAGCAGTACTTC. Its translation is CASSPGLADDLVGYEQYF.

This clonotype appeared many times. The V gene is TRBV11-2, the J gene TRBJ1-2; the D is unclear. Looked up from germline, CDR1 is SGHAT and CDR2 is FQNNGV. The CDR3 has 15 amino acids. V gave up 2 bases and J gave up 6 bases, with 16 bases separating them. The CDR3 DNA reads TGTGCCAGCAGCTTACATGGTAACCCCGCCGATGGCTACACCTTC. Its protein is CASSLHGNPADGYTF.

This clonotype was seen just once. A much larger clonotype is one base distant, so this may be a read error. The chain recombines TRBV20-1 with TRBJ2-7; 8 bases map to TRBD1. The CDR3 is 13 amino acids. Germline V gene data show CDR1 as DFQATT and CDR2 as SNEGSKA (reference sequence). The CDR3 coding sequence is TGCGGTGCCTCCAGGGGGCCCTCTTACGAGCAGTACTTC. Encoded protein: CGASRGPSYEQYF.